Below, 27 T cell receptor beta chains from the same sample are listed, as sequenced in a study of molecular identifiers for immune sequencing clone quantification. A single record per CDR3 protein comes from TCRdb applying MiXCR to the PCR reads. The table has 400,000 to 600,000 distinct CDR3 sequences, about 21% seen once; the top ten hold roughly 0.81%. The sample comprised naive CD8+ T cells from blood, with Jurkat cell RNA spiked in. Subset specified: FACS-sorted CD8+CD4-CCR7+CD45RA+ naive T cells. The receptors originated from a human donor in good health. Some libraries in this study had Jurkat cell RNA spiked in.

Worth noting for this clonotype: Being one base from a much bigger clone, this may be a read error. The CDR3 here is CASSGQVASPLHF. DNA for the CDR3: TGTGCCAGCAGTGGACAGGTCGCTTCACCCCTCCACTTT. The chain is built from TRBV27 and TRBJ1-6; TRBD1 matches at 7 bases. Trimming removed 5 bases from V and 9 bases from J; junction bases left unmatched: 4. This CDR3 spans 13 amino acids. CDR1 MNHEY and CDR2 SMNVEV come from the germline V gene (reference sequence).

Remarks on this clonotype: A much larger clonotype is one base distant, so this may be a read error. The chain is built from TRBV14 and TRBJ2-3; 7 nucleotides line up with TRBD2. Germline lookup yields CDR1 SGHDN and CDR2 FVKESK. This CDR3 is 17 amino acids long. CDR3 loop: CASSQESGGTSTDTRYF. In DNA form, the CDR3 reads TGTGCCAGCAGCCAAGAGTCGGGAGGAACTAGCACAGATACGCGGTATTTT.

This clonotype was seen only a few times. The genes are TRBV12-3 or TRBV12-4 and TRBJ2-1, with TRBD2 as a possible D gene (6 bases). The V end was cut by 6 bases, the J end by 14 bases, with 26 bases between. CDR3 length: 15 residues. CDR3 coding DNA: TGTGCCAGCAGCGTGTTCGGGGACTTTGGGGACTCGGAGTTCTTC. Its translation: CASSVFGDFGDSEFF.

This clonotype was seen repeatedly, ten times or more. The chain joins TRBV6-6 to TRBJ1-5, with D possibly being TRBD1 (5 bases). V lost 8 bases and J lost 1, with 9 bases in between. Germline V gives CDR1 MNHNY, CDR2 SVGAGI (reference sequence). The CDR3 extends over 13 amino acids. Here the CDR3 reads CASGGDSNQPQHF. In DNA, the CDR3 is TGTGCCAGCGGGGGGGACAGCAATCAGCCCCAGCATTTT.

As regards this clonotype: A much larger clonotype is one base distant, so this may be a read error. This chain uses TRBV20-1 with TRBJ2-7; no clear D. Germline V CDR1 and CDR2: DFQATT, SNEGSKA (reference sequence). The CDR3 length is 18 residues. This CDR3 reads CGARGGSSGYQLSYEQYF. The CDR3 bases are TGCGGTGCTAGAGGCGGTAGCTCTGGCTACCAGCTCTCCTACGAGCAGTACTTC.

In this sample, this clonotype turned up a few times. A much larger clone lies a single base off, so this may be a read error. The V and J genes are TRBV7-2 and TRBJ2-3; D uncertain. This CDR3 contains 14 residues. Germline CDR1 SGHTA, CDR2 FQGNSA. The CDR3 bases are TGTGCCAGCAGCTTAGGGCTAGTCGGAGATATGCAGTATTTT. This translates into CASSLGLVGDMQYF.

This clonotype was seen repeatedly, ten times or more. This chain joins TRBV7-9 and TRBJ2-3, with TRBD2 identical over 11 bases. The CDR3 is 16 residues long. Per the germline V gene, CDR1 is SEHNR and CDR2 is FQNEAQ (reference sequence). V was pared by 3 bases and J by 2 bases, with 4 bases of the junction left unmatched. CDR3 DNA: TGTGCCAGCAGCTTTCGACTAGCGGGGACCACAGATACGCAGTATTTT. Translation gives CASSFRLAGTTDTQYF.

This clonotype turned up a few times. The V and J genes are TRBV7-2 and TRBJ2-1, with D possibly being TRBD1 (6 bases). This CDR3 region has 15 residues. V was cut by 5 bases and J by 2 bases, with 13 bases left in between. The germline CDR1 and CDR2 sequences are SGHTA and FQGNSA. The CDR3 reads CASSLLRDTYNEQFF. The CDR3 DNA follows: TGTGCCAGCAGCCTTCTCCGGGACACCTACAATGAGCAGTTCTTC.

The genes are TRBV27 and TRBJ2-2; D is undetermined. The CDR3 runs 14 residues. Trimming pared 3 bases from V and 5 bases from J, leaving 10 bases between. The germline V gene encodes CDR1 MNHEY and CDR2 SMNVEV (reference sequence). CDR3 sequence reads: CASSFLMGTGELFF. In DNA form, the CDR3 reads TGTGCCAGCAGTTTCCTCATGGGGACCGGGGAGCTGTTTTTT.

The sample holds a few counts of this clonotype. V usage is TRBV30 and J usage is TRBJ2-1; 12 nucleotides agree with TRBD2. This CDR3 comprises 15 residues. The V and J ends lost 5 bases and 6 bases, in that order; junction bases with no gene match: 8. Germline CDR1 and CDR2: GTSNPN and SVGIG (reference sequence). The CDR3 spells CAWEGASGRANEQFF. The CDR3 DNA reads TGTGCCTGGGAGGGGGCTAGCGGGAGGGCCAATGAGCAGTTCTTC.

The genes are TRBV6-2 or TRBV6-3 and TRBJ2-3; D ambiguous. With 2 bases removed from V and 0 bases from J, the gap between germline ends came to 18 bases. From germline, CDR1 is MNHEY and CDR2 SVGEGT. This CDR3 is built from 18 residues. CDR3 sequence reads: CASSYLGLSGVSTDTQYF. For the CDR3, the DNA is TGTGCCAGCAGTTACCTGGGCCTCAGTGGTGTGAGCACAGATACGCAGTATTTT.

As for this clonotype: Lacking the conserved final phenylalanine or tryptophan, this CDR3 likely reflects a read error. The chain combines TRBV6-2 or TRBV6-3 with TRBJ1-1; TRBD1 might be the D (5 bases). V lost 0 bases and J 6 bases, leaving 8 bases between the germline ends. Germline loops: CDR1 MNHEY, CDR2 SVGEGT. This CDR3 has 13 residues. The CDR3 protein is CASSYSMGPEAFL. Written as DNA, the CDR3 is TGTGCCAGCAGTTACTCGATGGGGCCTGAAGCTTTCCTT.

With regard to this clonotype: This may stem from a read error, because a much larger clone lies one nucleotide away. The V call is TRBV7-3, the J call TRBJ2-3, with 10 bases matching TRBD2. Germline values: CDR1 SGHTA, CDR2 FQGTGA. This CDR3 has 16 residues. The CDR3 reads CARSPSRTSGLDTQYF. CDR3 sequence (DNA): TGTGCCCGCAGCCCTTCGAGGACTAGCGGTTTGGATACGCAGTATTTT.

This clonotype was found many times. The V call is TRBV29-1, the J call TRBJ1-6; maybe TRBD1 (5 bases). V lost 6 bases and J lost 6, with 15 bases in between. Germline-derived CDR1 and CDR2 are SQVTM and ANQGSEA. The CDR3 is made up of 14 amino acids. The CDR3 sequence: CSVLPGLTNSPLHF. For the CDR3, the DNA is TGCAGCGTCCTACCGGGACTCACTAATTCACCCCTCCACTTT.

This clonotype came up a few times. The CDR3 protein is CASSQSMSDTQYF. The CDR3 DNA follows: TGTGCCAGCAGCCAGTCTATGTCGGATACGCAGTATTTT. The chain combines TRBV27 with TRBJ2-3, with D hard to call. The germline V gene has CDR1 MNHEY and CDR2 SMNVEV (reference sequence). Trimming shortened V by 6 bases and J by 6 bases, and 13 bases separated the two germline ends. This CDR3 is built from 13 residues.

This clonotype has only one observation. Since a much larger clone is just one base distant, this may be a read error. DNA of the CDR3: TGTGCCAACAGCCAAGATGGAGGGATGGTAACAGATACGCAGTATTTT. Amino acids: CANSQDGGMVTDTQYF. The genes are TRBV4-2 and TRBJ2-3, with D tentatively TRBD2 (6 bases). This CDR3 is 16 amino acids long. CDR1 is LGHNA and CDR2 is YNFKEQ in the germline V gene.

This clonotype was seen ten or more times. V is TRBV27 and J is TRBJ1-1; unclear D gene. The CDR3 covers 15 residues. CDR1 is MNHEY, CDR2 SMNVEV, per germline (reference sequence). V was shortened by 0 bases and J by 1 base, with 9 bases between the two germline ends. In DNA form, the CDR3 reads TGTGCCAGCAGTTTATCCCAAGCAGGGAACACTGAAGCTTTCTTT. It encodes CASSLSQAGNTEAFF.

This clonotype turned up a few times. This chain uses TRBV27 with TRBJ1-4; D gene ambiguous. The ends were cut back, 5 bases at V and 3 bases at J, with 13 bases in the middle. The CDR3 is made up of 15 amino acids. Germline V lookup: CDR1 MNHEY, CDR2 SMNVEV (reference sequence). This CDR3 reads CASSALRASNEKLFF. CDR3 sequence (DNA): TGTGCCAGCAGTGCCCTGAGGGCGTCTAATGAAAAACTGTTTTTT.

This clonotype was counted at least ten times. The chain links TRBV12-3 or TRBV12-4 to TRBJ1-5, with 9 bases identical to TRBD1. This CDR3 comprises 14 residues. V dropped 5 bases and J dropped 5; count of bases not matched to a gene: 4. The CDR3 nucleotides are TGTGCCAGCAGTAAGGACAGGGGTTATCAGCCCCAGCATTTT. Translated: CASSKDRGYQPQHF.

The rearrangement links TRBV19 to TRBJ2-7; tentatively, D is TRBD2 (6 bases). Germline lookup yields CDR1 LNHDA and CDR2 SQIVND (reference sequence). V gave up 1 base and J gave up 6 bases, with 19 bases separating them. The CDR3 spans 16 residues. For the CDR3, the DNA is TGTGCCAGTAGTATAGGGACCCGGGGGAGCGAGCTCGAGCAGTACTTC. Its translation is CASSIGTRGSELEQYF.

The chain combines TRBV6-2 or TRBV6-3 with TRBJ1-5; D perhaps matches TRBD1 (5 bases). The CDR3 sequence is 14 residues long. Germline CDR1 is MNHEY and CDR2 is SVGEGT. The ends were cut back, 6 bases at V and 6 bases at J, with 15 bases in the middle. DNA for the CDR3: TGTGCCAGCAGCCCCGATAGGGGAGGTCAGCCCCAGCATTTT. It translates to CASSPDRGGQPQHF.

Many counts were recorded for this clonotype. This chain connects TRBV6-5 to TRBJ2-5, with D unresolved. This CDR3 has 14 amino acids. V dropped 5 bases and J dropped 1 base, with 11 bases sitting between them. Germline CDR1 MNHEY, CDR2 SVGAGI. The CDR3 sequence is CASSILGGQETQYF. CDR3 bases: TGTGCCAGCAGTATCCTAGGCGGCCAAGAGACCCAGTACTTC.

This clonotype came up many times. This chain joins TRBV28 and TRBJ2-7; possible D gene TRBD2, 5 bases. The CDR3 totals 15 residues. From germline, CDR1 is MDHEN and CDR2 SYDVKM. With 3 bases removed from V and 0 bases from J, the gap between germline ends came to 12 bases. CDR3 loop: CASSFDTGSSYEQYF. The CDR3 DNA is TGTGCCAGCAGTTTTGACACGGGGAGCTCCTACGAGCAGTACTTC.

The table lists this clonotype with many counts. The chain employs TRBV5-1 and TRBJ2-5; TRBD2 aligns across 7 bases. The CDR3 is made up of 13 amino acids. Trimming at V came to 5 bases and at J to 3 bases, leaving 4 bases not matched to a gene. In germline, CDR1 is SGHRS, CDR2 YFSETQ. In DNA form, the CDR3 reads TGCGCCAGCAGGGGAGGGATTGAAGAGACCCAGTACTTC. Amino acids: CASRGGIEETQYF.

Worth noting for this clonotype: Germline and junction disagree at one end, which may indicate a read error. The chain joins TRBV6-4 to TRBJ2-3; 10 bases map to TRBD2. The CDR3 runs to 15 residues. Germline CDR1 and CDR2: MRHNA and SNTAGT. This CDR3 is CASSIAGGGTDTHYF. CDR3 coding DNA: TGTGCCAGCAGTATAGCGGGGGGAGGCACAGATACGCATTATTTT.

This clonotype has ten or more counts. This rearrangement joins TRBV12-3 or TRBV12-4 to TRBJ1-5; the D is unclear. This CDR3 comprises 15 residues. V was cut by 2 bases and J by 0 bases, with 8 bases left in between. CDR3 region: CASSLSTYSNQPQHF. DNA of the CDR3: TGTGCCAGCAGTTTATCCACGTATAGCAATCAGCCCCAGCATTTT.

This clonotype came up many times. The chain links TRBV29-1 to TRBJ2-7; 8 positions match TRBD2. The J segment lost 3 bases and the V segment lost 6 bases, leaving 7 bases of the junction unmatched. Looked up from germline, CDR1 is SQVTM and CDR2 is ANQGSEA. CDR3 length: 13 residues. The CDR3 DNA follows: TGCAGCGTCTTTACTAGCGGTCTCTACGAGCAGTACTTC. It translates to CSVFTSGLYEQYF.